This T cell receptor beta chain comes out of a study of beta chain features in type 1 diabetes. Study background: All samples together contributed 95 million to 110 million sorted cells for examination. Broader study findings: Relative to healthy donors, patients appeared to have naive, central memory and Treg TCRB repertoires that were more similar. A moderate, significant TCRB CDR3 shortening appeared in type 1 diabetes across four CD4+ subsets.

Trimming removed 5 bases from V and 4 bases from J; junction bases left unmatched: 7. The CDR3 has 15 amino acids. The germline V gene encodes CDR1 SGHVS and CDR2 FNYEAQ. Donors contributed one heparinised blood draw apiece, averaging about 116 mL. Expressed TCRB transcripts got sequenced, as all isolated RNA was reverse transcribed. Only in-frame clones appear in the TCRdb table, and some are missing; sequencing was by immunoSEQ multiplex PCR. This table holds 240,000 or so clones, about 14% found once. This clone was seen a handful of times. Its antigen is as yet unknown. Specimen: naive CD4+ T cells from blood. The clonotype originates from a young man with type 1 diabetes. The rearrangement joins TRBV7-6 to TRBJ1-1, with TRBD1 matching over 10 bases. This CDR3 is CASSATGGEGTEAFF. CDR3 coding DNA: TGTGCCAGCAGCGCGACAGGGGGCGAGGGCACTGAAGCTTTCTTT.